One and the same sample provided the 20 T cell receptor beta chains below, sequenced in a study of a mutant IDH1 vaccine in newly diagnosed glioma. The method was immunoSEQ multiplex PCR; TCRdb's version includes in-frame clones alone and lacks a portion of them. The sample consists of under 90,000 clones, approximately 85% of them appearing once. Indicated time point: baseline, week 1 (first vaccination visit). Specified treatment: pre-vaccination baseline after standard-of-care therapy. Here the sequenced sample was PBMCs, taken from a glioma patient treated with radiotherapy, temozolomide or both. The origin of the receptors is a man in his fifties or sixties with glioma.

This rearrangement joins TRBV19 to TRBJ2-5; 11 nucleotides match TRBD2. CDR1 is LNHDA, CDR2 SQIVND, per germline (reference sequence). V lost 5 bases to trimming and J lost 5 bases; unmatched junction nucleotides: 4. This CDR3 comprises 14 residues. CDR3 loop: CASSALAGGETQYF. The CDR3 DNA reads as TGTGCCAGTAGTGCCTTAGCGGGGGGGGAGACCCAGTACTTC.

CDR3 in amino acids: CARRVDNEQFF. Here the CDR3 DNA reads TGTGCCAGACGCGTCGACAATGAGCAGTTCTTC. The rearrangement links TRBV2 to TRBJ2-1; D gene unclear. Germline CDR1 reads SNHLY; CDR2 reads FYNNEI. The CDR3 contains 11 residues. Trimming removed 9 bases from V and 5 bases from J, with 8 bases in between.

The CDR3 DNA is TGTGCCAGTAGTATGTCTAGGGAATCCATTCTTAATCAGCCCCAGCATTTT. It translates to CASSMSRESILNQPQHF. This chain joins TRBV19 and TRBJ1-5; D call uncertain. Germline values: CDR1 LNHDA, CDR2 SQIVND (reference sequence). V was clipped by 3 bases and J by 4 bases, with 19 bases between them. This CDR3 spans 17 amino acids.

The DNA of the CDR3 is TGTGCCAGCAGCGTATCGGGAGCCCGCGAGCAGTACTTC. Translating gives CASSVSGAREQYF. V and J are TRBV5-6 and TRBJ2-7, with a possible D match to TRBD2 (6 bases). CDR1 SGHDT and CDR2 YYEEEE come from the germline V gene. V lost 4 bases to trimming and J lost 6 bases, with 14 bases between them. The CDR3 runs to 13 residues.

This clone occurred a few times. This chain uses TRBV4-1 with TRBJ1-1; no reliable D call. The length of the CDR3 is 15 residues. Trimming removed 4 bases from V and 3 bases from J, with 15 bases in between. CDR1 is MGHRA, CDR2 YSYEKL, per germline. The CDR3 region has the DNA TGCGCCAGCAGCCTCGGAGCGGCAGCGGACACTGAAGCTTTCTTT. Translated: CASSLGAAADTEAFF.

This clone occurred a few times. This chain links TRBV7-8 with TRBJ1-6; 8 positions agree with TRBD1. Per germline, CDR1 SGHVS and CDR2 FQNEAQ. V gave up 1 base and J gave up 7 bases; unmatched junction bases: 3. This CDR3 spans 15 amino acids. CDR3 sequence: CASSLGTGWNSPLHF. CDR3 DNA sequence: TGTGCCAGCAGCTTAGGGACAGGGTGGAATTCACCCCTCCACTTT.

This clone was seen more than once but under ten times. The chain links TRBV30 to TRBJ1-1; no clear D. CDR3 size: 13 residues. Germline V gene lookup returns CDR1 GTSNPN and CDR2 SVGIG (reference sequence). V lost 0 bases and J 6 bases, leaving 11 bases between the germline ends. CDR3 residues: CAWSVRADPEAFF. The CDR3 coding sequence is TGTGCCTGGAGTGTAAGGGCGGACCCTGAAGCTTTCTTT.

The chain couples TRBV19 to TRBJ1-1; D is possibly TRBD1 (6 bases). This CDR3 is 16 amino acids long. CDR1 and CDR2 from the germline V gene are LNHDA and SQIVND (reference sequence). V was shortened by 8 bases and J by 1 base, with 20 bases between the two germline ends. CDR3 sequence: CASGRGGGVSNTEAFF. The CDR3 DNA is TGTGCCAGTGGACGTGGGGGGGGCGTTTCGAACACTGAAGCTTTCTTT. The full variable domain, completed using reference TRBV19 and TRBJ1-1, is DGGITQSPKYLFRKEGQNVTLSCEQNLNHDAMYWYRQDPGQGLRLIYYSQIVNDFQKGDIAEGYSVSREKKESFPLTVTSAQKNPTAFYLCASGRGGGVSNTEAFFGQGTRLTVV.

The rearrangement uses TRBV7-9 and TRBJ1-1, with D unresolved. V lost 5 bases, J lost 1 base, and 8 bases lay in between. CDR1 and CDR2 (germline): SEHNR, FQNEAQ (reference sequence). The CDR3 sequence is 13 residues long. In nucleotides, the CDR3 is TGTGCCAGCAGCAGCCAGGAGAACACTGAAGCTTTCTTT. Amino acids: CASSSQENTEAFF.

The V and J genes are TRBV7-2 and TRBJ2-7, with D perhaps matching TRBD2 (6 bases). Trimming left V 0 bases short and J 3 bases short, with 12 bases between. The CDR3 has 15 residues. Germline V gene sequence: CDR1 SGHTA, CDR2 FQGNSA. The CDR3 DNA follows: TGTGCCAGCAGCTTAGCGGCGGGGTACGGCTACGAGCAGTACTTC. Encoded protein: CASSLAAGYGYEQYF.

This chain uses TRBV10-3 with TRBJ1-3, with a weak D call TRBD1 (6 bases). The CDR3 totals 16 residues. V dropped 4 bases and J dropped 1 base, with 14 bases sitting between them. The germline gives CDR1 ENHRY, CDR2 SYGVKD. For the CDR3, the DNA is TGTGCCATCAGTGCACAGGGAGCCTTGTCTGGAAACACCATATATTTT. This sequence encodes CAISAQGALSGNTIYF.

The chain uses TRBV5-1 and TRBJ1-1; D call uncertain. Trimming left V 4 bases short and J 2 bases short, with 21 bases between. This CDR3 contains 17 residues. The V gene's germline CDR1 is SGHRS and CDR2 YFSETQ. CDR3 region: CASSLGRIYESNTEAFF. The CDR3 DNA follows: TGCGCCAGCAGCCTGGGTCGAATATATGAGTCCAACACTGAAGCTTTCTTT.

V and J are TRBV9 and TRBJ1-2; D possibly corresponds to TRBD1 (5 bases). Germline CDR1 reads SGDLS; CDR2 reads YYNGEE. The CDR3 sequence is 15 residues long. V dropped 0 bases and J dropped 7 bases, with 16 bases sitting between them. The CDR3: CASSVGDSGTGGYTF. In nucleotides, the CDR3 is TGTGCCAGCAGCGTAGGGGATTCAGGGACGGGTGGCTACACCTTC.

J is TRBJ2-7 and V is TRBV7-2; 10 bases are a match to TRBD1. Germline loops: CDR1 SGHTA, CDR2 FQGNSA. The CDR3 has 16 residues. V gave up 5 bases and J gave up 2 bases; unmatched junction bases: 9. CDR3 sequence reads: CASSVRDRGWTYEQYF. The CDR3 nucleotides are TGTGCCAGCAGCGTCCGGGACAGGGGTTGGACCTACGAGCAGTACTTC.

This chain links TRBV6-1 with TRBJ1-5, with D unclear. Trimming removed 3 bases from V and 7 bases from J, with 13 bases in between. Germline V gene lookup returns CDR1 MNHNS and CDR2 SASEGT. This CDR3 is 14 amino acids long. CDR3 DNA sequence: TGTGCCAGCAGTGACCGGACCGCGGGCCAGCCCCAGCATTTT. Protein sequence: CASSDRTAGQPQHF.

V and J are TRBV6-5 and TRBJ2-7, with 8 bases matching TRBD1. The CDR3 is made up of 15 amino acids. CDR1 is MNHEY, CDR2 SVGAGI, per germline. The J segment lost 1 base and the V segment lost 2 bases, leaving 4 bases of the junction unmatched. The CDR3 nucleotides read TGTGCCAGCAGTTACGCCGGGACAGGTTCCTACGAGCAGTACTTC. Translated, it gives CASSYAGTGSYEQYF.

The chain couples TRBV5-1 to TRBJ1-1; D might be TRBD1 (6 bases). V was cut by 4 bases and J by 5 bases, with 12 bases left in between. The V gene's germline CDR1 is SGHRS and CDR2 YFSETQ. The CDR3 length is 13 residues. In DNA, the CDR3 is TGCGCCAGCAGCGGGGGCCAAGGGACTGAAGCTTTCTTT. This encodes CASSGGQGTEAFF.

The chain couples TRBV4-1 to TRBJ2-2, with D uncertain. Per germline, CDR1 MGHRA and CDR2 YSYEKL. The ends were cut back, 4 bases at V and 8 bases at J, with 8 bases in the middle. The CDR3 runs to 12 residues. The CDR3 DNA sequence: TGCGCCAGCAGCCCCCTTGGGGGGGAGCTGTTTTTT. This sequence encodes CASSPLGGELFF.

The CDR3 DNA sequence: TGTGCCATCAGTGAGGCGACAGGGTCTGGCTATGGCTACACCTTC. Residues: CAISEATGSGYGYTF. This sequence joins TRBV10-3 and TRBJ1-2; 7 bases agree with TRBD1. CDR3 length equals 15 residues. V shed 2 bases and J 4 bases; nucleotides not matched to a gene: 7. Germline assignment: CDR1 ENHRY and CDR2 SYGVKD.

J is TRBJ2-1 and V is TRBV6-1; no definite D call. The germline gives CDR1 MNHNS, CDR2 SASEGT. CDR3 length: 15 amino acids. V was pared by 3 bases and J by 6 bases, with 15 bases between. The CDR3 DNA follows: TGTGCCAGCAGTGAGTTGCGTTTCTCCCTCAATGAGCAGTTCTTC. This encodes CASSELRFSLNEQFF.